This T cell receptor (beta chain) was recovered during a study of cytomegalovirus exposure and HLA in healthy donors. Study overall: Among several hundred genotyped donors, about 83% fell in the Caucasian-associated ancestry cluster.

Study findings and constraints: Later on, an analysis tied approximately 17,000 TCR beta sequences to HLA alleles at 0.05 false discovery rate.

This clone was observed a few times. The antigen is unknown. Both 60 Vbeta primers and 13 Jbeta primers went into the PCR. Produced via immunoSEQ multiplex PCR; TCRdb's table is partial and in-frame only. The profile shows 95,000 to 150,000 clones, around 76% of them singletons. Germline CDR1 and CDR2: SGDLS and YYNGEE. The germline V and J ends were trimmed by 0 bases and 6 bases, with 16 bases remaining between them. CDR3 length equals 15 residues. This TCR came from a man aged 55-75 years in good health and CMV-seropositive. The source material was PBMCs. This chain links TRBV9 with TRBJ2-7, with D possibly TRBD1 on 5 matching bases. The CDR3 is CASSVEGFRASEQYF. The CDR3 DNA reads as TGTGCCAGCAGCGTAGAGGGGTTCCGGGCGAGCGAGCAGTACTTC.